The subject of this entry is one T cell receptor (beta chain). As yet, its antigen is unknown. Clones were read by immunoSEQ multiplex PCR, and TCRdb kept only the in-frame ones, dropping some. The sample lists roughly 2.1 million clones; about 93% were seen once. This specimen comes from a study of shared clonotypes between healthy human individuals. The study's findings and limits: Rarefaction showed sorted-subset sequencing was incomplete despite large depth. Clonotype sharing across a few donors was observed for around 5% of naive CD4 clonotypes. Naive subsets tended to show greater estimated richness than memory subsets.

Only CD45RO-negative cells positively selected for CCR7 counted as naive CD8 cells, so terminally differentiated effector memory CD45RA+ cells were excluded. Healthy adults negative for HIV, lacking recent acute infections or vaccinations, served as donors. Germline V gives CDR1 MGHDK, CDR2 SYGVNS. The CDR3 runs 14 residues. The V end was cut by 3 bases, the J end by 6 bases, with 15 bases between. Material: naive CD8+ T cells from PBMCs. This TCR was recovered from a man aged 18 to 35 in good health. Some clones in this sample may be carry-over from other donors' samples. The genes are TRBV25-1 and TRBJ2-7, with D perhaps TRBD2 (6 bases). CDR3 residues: CASSETGASPEQYF. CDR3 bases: TGTGCCAGCAGTGAGACGGGAGCGTCGCCCGAGCAGTACTTC.